What follows are 2 T cell receptor beta chains derived from one specimen sequenced in a study of T-cell memory formation after mild COVID-19. One entry per CDR3 protein results from TCRdb running MiXCR on the 5' RACE reads. The table shows just under 550,000 distinct CDR3 sequences, with over 20% occurring only once. The sample consisted of PBMCs or a T cell subset sorted from them (not recorded which). The receptor source for this set is an adult woman who had mild COVID-19 (a few samples of this study predate the infection). Cell type and time point are not known.

V usage is TRBV7-9 and J usage is TRBJ2-3; D possibly corresponds to TRBD2 (6 bases). Trimming pared 6 bases from V and 1 base from J, leaving 14 bases between. The CDR3 runs to 15 residues. The germline V gene encodes CDR1 SEHNR and CDR2 FQNEAQ (reference sequence). CDR3 loop: CASSPKGTGTDTQYF. The CDR3 DNA reads TGTGCCAGCAGTCCTAAGGGGACTGGCACAGATACGCAGTATTTT.

The chain has TRBV19 and TRBJ2-7; D is ambiguous. V was trimmed by 0 bases and J by 5 bases, leaving 14 bases between them. The CDR3 spans 15 residues. Germline assignment: CDR1 LNHDA and CDR2 SQIVND (reference sequence). The CDR3: CASSIDYSSRDEQYF. CDR3 coding DNA: TGTGCCAGTAGTATAGACTATTCCTCCCGGGACGAGCAGTACTTC. Looking up the rest from reference TRBV19 and TRBJ2-7 gives the full variable domain: DGGITQSPKYLFRKEGQNVTLSCEQNLNHDAMYWYRQDPGQGLRLIYYSQIVNDFQKGDIAEGYSVSREKKESFPLTVTSAQKNPTAFYLCASSIDYSSRDEQYFGPGTRLTVT.